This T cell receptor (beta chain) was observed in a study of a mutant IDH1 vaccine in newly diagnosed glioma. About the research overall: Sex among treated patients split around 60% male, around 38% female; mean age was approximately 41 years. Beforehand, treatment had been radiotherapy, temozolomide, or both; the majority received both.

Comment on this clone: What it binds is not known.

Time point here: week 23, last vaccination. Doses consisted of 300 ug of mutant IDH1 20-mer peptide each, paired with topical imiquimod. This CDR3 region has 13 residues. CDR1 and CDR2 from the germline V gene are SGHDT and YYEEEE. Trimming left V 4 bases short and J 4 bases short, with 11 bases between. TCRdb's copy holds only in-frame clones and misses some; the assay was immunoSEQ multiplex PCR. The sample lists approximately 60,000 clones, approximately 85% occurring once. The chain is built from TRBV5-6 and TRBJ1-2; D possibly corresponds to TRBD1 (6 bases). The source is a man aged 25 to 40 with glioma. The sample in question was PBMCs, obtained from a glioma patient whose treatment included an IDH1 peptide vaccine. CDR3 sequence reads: CASSPRGSYGYTF. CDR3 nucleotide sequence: TGTGCCAGCAGCCCCAGGGGATCCTATGGCTACACCTTC.